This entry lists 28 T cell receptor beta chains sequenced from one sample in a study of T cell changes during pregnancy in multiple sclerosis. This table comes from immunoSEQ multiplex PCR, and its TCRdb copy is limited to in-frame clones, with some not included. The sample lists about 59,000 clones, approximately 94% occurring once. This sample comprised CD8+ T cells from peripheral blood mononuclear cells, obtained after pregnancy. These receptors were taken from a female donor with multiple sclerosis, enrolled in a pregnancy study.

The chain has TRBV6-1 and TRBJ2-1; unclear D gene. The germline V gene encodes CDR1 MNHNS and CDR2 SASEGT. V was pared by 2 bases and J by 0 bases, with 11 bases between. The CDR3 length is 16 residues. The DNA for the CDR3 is TGTGCCAGCAGTGAAATTGGAGAGAGCTCCTACAATGAGCAGTTCTTC. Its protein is CASSEIGESSYNEQFF.

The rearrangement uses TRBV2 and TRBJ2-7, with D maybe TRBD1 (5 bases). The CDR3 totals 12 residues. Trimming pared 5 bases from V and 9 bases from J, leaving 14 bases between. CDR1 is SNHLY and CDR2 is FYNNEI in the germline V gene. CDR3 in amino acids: CASSPDRTMQYF. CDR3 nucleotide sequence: TGTGCCAGCAGTCCCGACAGAACGATGCAGTACTTC.

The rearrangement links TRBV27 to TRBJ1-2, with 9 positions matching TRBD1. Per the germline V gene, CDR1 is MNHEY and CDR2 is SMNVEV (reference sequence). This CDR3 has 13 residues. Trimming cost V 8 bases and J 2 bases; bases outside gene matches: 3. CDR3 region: CASGQGINYGYTF. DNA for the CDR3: TGTGCCAGCGGACAGGGGATCAACTATGGCTACACCTTC.

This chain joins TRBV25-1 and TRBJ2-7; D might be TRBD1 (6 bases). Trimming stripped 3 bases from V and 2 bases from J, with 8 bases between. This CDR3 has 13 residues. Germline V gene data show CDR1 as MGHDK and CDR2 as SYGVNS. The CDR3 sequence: CASSDWGPYEQYF. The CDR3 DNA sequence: TGTGCCAGCAGTGACTGGGGGCCCTACGAGCAGTACTTC.

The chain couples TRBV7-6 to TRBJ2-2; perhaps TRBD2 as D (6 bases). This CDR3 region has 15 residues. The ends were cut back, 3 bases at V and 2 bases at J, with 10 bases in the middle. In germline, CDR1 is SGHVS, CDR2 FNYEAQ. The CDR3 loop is CASSFLATNTGELFF. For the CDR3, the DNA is TGTGCCAGCAGCTTTCTAGCGACTAACACCGGGGAGCTGTTTTTT.

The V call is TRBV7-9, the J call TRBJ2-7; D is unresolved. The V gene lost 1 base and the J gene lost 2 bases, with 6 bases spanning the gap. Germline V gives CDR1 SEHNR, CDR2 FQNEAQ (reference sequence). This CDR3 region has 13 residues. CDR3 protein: CASSLGEAYEQYF. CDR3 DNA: TGTGCCAGCAGCTTAGGTGAGGCCTACGAGCAGTACTTC.

CDR3 residues: CASSNRGPPLSGYTF. In DNA form, the CDR3 reads TGTGCCAGTAGTAACAGGGGGCCTCCGCTTTCTGGCTACACCTTC. The chain employs TRBV19 and TRBJ1-2; 9 positions agree with TRBD1. J was trimmed by 7 bases and V by 4 bases; bases with no gene match: 10. This CDR3 comprises 15 residues. Per germline, CDR1 LNHDA and CDR2 SQIVND (reference sequence). Full variable domain (rest looked up from reference TRBV19 and TRBJ1-2): DGGITQSPKYLFRKEGQNVTLSCEQNLNHDAMYWYRQDPGQGLRLIYYSQIVNDFQKGDIAEGYSVSREKKESFPLTVTSAQKNPTAFYLCASSNRGPPLSGYTFGSGTRLTVV.

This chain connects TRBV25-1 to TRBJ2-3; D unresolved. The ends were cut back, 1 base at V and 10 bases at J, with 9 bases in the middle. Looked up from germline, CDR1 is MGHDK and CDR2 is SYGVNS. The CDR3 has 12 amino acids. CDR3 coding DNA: TGTGCCAGCAGTGAATTAGCAGCTCCGCAGTATTTT. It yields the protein CASSELAAPQYF.

Here the CDR3 DNA reads TGTGCCAGCAGCCTCGGAGCAGCCTACGAGCAGTACTTC. Encoded protein: CASSLGAAYEQYF. The chain recombines TRBV13 with TRBJ2-7; D unclear. The germline V and J ends were trimmed by 5 bases and 2 bases, with 10 bases remaining between them. CDR1 is PRHDT and CDR2 is FYEKMQ in the germline V gene (reference sequence). CDR3 length: 13 amino acids.

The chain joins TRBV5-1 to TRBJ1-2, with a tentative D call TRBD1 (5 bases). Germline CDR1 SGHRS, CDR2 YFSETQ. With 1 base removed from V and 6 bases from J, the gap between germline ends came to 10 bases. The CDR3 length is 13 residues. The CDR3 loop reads CASSLTGLDGYTF. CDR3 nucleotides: TGCGCCAGCAGCTTGACAGGTCTAGATGGCTACACCTTC.

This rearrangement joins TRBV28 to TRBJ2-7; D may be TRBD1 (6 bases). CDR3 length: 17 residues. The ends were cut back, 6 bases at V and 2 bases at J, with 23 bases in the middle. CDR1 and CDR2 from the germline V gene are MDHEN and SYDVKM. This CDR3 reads CASSTRSGTHAPYEQYF. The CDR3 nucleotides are TGTGCCAGCAGCACTAGATCCGGGACACATGCCCCCTACGAGCAGTACTTC.

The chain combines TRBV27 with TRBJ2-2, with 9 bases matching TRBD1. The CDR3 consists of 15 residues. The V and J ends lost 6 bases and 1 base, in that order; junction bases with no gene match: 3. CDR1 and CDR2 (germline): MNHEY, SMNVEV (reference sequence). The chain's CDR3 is CASSLGQGNTGELFF. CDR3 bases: TGTGCCAGCAGCCTGGGACAGGGGAACACCGGGGAGCTGTTTTTT.

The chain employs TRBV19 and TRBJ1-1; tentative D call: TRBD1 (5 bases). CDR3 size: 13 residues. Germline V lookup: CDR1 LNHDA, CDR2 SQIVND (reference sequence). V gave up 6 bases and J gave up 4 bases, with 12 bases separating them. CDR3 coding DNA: TGTGCCAGTAGATGGGGGAGGGGCACTGAAGCTTTCTTT. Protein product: CASRWGRGTEAFF.

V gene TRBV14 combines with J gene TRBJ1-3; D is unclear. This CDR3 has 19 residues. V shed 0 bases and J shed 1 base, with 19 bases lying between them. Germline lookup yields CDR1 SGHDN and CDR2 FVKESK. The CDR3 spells CASSQDPRGLPISGNTIYF. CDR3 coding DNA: TGTGCCAGCAGCCAAGATCCACGGGGTTTGCCCATATCTGGAAACACCATATATTTT.

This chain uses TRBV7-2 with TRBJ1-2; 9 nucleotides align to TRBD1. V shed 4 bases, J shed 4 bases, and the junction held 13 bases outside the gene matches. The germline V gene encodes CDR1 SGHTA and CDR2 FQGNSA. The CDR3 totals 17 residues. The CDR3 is CASSSRDREWIGYGYTF. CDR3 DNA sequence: TGTGCCAGCAGCTCCCGGGACAGGGAGTGGATCGGCTATGGCTACACCTTC.

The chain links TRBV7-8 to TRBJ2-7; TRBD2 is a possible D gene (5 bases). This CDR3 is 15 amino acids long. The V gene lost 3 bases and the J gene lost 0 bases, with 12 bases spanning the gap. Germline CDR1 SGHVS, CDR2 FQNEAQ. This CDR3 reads CASSLFGTSSYEQYF. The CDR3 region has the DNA TGTGCCAGCAGCTTGTTTGGCACTAGCTCCTACGAGCAGTACTTC.

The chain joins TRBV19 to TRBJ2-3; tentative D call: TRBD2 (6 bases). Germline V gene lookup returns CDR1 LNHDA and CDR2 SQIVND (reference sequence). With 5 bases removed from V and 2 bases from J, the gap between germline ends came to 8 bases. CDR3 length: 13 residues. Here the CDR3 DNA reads TGTGCCAGTAGTTGGAGGGTCACAGATACGCAGTATTTT. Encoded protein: CASSWRVTDTQYF.

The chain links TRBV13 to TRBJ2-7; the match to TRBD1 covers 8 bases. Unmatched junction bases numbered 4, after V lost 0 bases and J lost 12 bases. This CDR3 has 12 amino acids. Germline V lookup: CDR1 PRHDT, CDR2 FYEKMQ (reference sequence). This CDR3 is CASSLGTGGPYF. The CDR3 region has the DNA TGTGCCAGCAGCTTAGGAACAGGGGGGCCGTACTTC.

This CDR3 is CASSLVAGSYEQYF. The CDR3 DNA reads TGTGCCAGCAGCTTGGTAGCCGGGAGCTACGAGCAGTACTTC. V is TRBV5-8 and J is TRBJ2-7, with D possibly TRBD2 on 6 matching bases. The CDR3 has 14 residues. The germline gives CDR1 SGHTS, CDR2 YDEGEE. The ends were cut back, 0 bases at V and 3 bases at J, with 10 bases in the middle.

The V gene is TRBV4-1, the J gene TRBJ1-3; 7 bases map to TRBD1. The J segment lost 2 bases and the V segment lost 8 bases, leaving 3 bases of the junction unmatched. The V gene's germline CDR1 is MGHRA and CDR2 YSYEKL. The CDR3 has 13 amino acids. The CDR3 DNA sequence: TGCGCCAGCGCAGGGACAGCTGGAAACACCATATATTTT. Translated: CASAGTAGNTIYF.

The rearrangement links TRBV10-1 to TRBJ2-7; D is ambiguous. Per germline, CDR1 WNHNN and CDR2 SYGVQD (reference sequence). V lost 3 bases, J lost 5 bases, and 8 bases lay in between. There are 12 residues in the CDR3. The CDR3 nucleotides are TGCGCCAGCAGTGATCGGTTCAACGAGCAGTACTTC. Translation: CASSDRFNEQYF.

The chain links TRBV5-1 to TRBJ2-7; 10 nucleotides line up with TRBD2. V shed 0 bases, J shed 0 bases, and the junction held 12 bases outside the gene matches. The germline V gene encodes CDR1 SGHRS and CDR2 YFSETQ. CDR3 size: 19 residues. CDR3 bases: TGCGCCAGCAGCTTGGCCAGACTAGCGGGTTCCTCCAGCTCCTACGAGCAGTACTTC. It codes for CASSLARLAGSSSSYEQYF.

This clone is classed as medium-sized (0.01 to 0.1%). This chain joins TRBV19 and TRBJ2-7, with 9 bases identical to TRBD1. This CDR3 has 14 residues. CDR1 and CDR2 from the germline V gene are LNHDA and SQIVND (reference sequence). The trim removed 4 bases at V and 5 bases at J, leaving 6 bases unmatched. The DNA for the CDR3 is TGTGCCAGTAGTAAAGGACAGGGGTTCGACGAGCAGTACTTC. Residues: CASSKGQGFDEQYF.

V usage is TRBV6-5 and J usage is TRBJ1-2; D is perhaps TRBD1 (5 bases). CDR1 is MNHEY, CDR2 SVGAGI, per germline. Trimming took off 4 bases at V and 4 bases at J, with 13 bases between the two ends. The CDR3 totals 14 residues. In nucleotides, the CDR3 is TGTGCCAGCAGTTCGTCCCCGGGGGGCTATGGCTACACCTTC. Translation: CASSSSPGGYGYTF.

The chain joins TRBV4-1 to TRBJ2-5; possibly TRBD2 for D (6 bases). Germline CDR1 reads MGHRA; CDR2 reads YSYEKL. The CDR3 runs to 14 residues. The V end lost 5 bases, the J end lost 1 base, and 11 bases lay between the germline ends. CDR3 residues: CASSDRDFQETQYF. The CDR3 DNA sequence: TGCGCCAGCAGCGACCGGGACTTCCAAGAGACCCAGTACTTC.

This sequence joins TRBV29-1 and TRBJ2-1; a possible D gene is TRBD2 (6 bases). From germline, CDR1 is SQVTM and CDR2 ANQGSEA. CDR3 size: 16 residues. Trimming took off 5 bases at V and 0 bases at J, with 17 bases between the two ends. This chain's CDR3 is CSVRGTRESSYNEQFF. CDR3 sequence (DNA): TGCAGCGTTCGGGGGACCAGGGAGAGCTCCTACAATGAGCAGTTCTTC.

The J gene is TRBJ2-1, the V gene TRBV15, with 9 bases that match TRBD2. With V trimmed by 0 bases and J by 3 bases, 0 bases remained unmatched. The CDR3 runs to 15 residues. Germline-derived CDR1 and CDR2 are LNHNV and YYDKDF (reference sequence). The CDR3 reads CATSRETSGYNEQFF. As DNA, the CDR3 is TGTGCCACCAGCAGAGAGACTAGCGGCTACAATGAGCAGTTCTTC.

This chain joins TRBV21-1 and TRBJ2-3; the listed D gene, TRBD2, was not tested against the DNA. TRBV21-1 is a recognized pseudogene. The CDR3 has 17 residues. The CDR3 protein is CASSKVTSGKVSDTQYF. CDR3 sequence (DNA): TGTGCCAGCAGCAAAGTGACTAGCGGGAAAGTAAGTGATACGCAGTATTTT.